This section outlines one T cell receptor (beta chain) sequence together with its context. Its antigen is undetermined. The data originate from a study of T cell responses to AZD1222 COVID-19 vaccine. Looked up from germline, CDR1 is SGHRS and CDR2 is YFSETQ. The CDR3 is 13 amino acids. Trimming pared 1 base from V and 9 bases from J, leaving 11 bases between. Findings of the study overall: Every sample of the repertoires postdated the peak T cell response.

Data came from immunoSEQ multiplex PCR; TCRdb stores just in-frame clones and leaves some out. This sample has approximately 180,000 clones, with around 89% found just once. Sequenced material: peripheral blood, taken on day 0 of AZD1222 vaccination. The rearrangement uses TRBV5-1 and TRBJ2-1, with D perhaps given as TRBD1 or TRBD2 (6 bases each). The TCR sequence derives from an adult in good health. This CDR3 is CASSLRGQGEQFF. CDR3 nucleotide sequence: TGCGCCAGCAGCTTGCGGGGGCAAGGTGAGCAGTTCTTC.